This is a list of T cell receptor beta chains from one sample in a study of human T cells and chemical hapten exposure. TCRdb re-derived calls from the RACE reads in MiXCR, one entry per CDR3 protein. The profile shows 89,000 or so distinct CDR3 sequences, about 9% of them singletons. The sequences come from whole blood, collected in connection with sensitization to the hapten diphenylcyclopropenone (DPC). The receptor source for this set is a man aged 35 to 55 with alopecia areata. Some clones in this sample may be carry-over from other donors' samples. CDR3s include the opening cysteine and the closing phenylalanine or tryptophan. D genes are given only for firm matches. Clone sizes are given selectively: once, few, many, or a class where the clone is expanded.

TRBD2	TRBV12-3/TRBV12-4	TRBJ2-5	14	many	CASSRTSGQETQYF	TGTGCCAGCAGCAGGACTAGCGGCCAAGAGACCCAGTACTTC
TRBD2	TRBV18	TRBJ2-3	15	many	CASSSDSGSRVAQYF	TGTGCCAGCTCATCGGATAGCGGGAGCCGAGTCGCGCAGTATTTT
TRBD1	TRBV11-3	TRBJ1-4	17	few	CASSFGIPGQENEKLFF	TGTGCCAGCAGCTTTGGGATTCCGGGACAGGAAAATGAAAAACTGTTTTTT
TRBD2	TRBV5-4	TRBJ2-3	18	-	CASSLGIAGGPLADTQYF	TGTGCCAGCAGCTTGGGTATAGCGGGAGGGCCACTGGCAGATACGCAGTATTTT
TRBD1	TRBV28	TRBJ1-5	16	many	CASSLSTGAYNQPQHF	TGTGCCAGCAGTTTATCGACAGGGGCCTACAATCAGCCCCAGCATTTT
TRBD2	TRBV20-1	TRBJ2-3	12	many	CSWGGFTDTQYF	TGCAGTTGGGGGGGGTTTACAGATACGCAGTATTTT
-	TRBV6-5	TRBJ2-3	13	few	CASGGQNTDTQYF	TGTGCCAGCGGGGGGCAGAACACAGATACGCAGTATTTT
TRBD1	TRBV29-1	TRBJ2-1	15	-	CSAQLGQVTYNEQFF	TGCAGCGCCCAACTTGGACAGGTTACCTACAATGAGCAGTTCTTC
-	TRBV2	TRBJ1-5	14	-	CASRTGLAGQPQHF	TGTGCCAGCAGAACCGGACTAGCAGGTCAGCCCCAGCATTTT
-	TRBV18	TRBJ1-1	14	few	CASLREQGESEAFF	TGTGCCAGTCTGAGGGAACAGGGAGAGTCTGAAGCTTTCTTT
-	TRBV27	TRBJ2-3	14	few	CASRGTLKVDTQYF	TGTGCCAGCAGGGGGACCCTAAAGGTTGATACGCAGTATTTT
-	TRBV12-3/TRBV12-4	TRBJ2-4	11	many	CASTNMDIQYF	TGTGCCAGCACAAACATGGACATTCAGTACTTC
TRBD1	TRBV5-4	TRBJ2-3	15	-	CASSGTTGMRDTQYF	TGTGCCAGCAGCGGGACGACAGGGATGAGAGATACGCAGTATTTT
-	TRBV7-6	TRBJ2-7	14	many	CASSTRDLRGEQYF	TGTGCCAGCAGCACCCGGGACTTAAGGGGAGAGCAGTACTTC
-	TRBV20-1	TRBJ1-6	13	many	CSARASGNSPLHF	TGCAGTGCTAGAGCCTCGGGGAATTCACCCCTCCACTTT
-	TRBV6-1	TRBJ2-3	12	few	CASSALGSTQYF	TGTGCCAGCAGTGCTCTCGGAAGTACGCAGTATTTT
-	TRBV29-1	TRBJ1-1	13	-	CSARLLMNTEAFF	TGCAGCGCCAGACTGCTCATGAACACTGAAGCTTTCTTT
-	TRBV6-5	TRBJ2-5	14	-	CASSTTGLEKTQYF	TGTGCCAGCAGTACAACCGGGTTGGAAAAGACCCAGTACTTC
TRBD1	TRBV20-1	TRBJ1-2	13	many	CSATGGRDYGYTF	TGCAGTGCTACAGGGGGCCGAGACTATGGCTACACCTTC
TRBD1	TRBV6-6	TRBJ1-1	13	few	CASSYMEGADAFF	TGTGCCAGCAGTTACATGGAGGGGGCCGACGCTTTCTTT